This record covers a single TCR beta chain. The authors' processing: Reference gene primer amplification in the assay estimated nucleated cell counts. Sequencing was performed with immunoSEQ multiplex PCR; in TCRdb, only in-frame clones are kept and a portion is missing. V and J calls and clone size are given by that table; D and trimming were obtained from the DNA. Of over 30,000 clones listed, around four fifths are singletons. This entry belongs to a study of blood T cell repertoires in COVID-19. Background on the study: Whether acute or convalescent, the COVID-19 samples came from the United States, Italy and Spain. T cells, B-cell-depleted T cells, or PBMCs provided the cDNA or gDNA that served as material.

The germline CDR1 and CDR2 sequences are SEHNR and FQNEAQ (reference sequence). With 2 bases clipped from V and 7 bases from J, the junction kept 6 bases outside the gene matches. This CDR3 comprises 14 residues. The clonotype originates from a man aged 50 to 60 with acute or convalescent COVID-19. Sequencing was carried out using peripheral blood. The chain uses TRBV7-9 and TRBJ1-1; 8 bases map to TRBD1. The CDR3: CASSLYTGGSEAFF. Here the CDR3 DNA reads TGTGCCAGCAGCTTATACACAGGGGGAAGTGAAGCTTTCTTT.